This T cell receptor (beta chain) was captured by sequencing in a study of T cell repertoires in cytomegalovirus infection. Germline V lookup: CDR1 SGHVS, CDR2 FQNEAQ. The trim removed 2 bases at V and 3 bases at J, leaving 4 bases unmatched. CDR3 length: 16 residues. Many counts were recorded for this clonotype. No antigen is known for it. Study-level results: HLA-C-restricted CMV clonotypes gave the most frequent clonotype in two of eight donors.

TCRdb reprocessed the reads via MiXCR and lists one record per CDR3 protein. The table shows approximately 260,000 distinct CDR3 sequences, with about 20% occurring only once. This material consisted of cultured PBMCs, taken from culture after CMV antigen stimulation. The clonotype originates from a human donor in good health (CMV status not recorded). Some clones in this sample may be carry-over from other donors' samples. This chain links TRBV7-8 with TRBJ2-3; TRBD2 agrees at 11 bases. CDR3 loop: CASSLLAGGSTDTQYF. The CDR3 bases are TGTGCCAGCAGCTTACTAGCGGGAGGATCTACAGATACGCAGTATTTT.